The following is a TCR beta chain sequence with its context. Its matching antigen is unknown. At one end, the junction sequence differs from germline, possibly due to a read error. Other DNA sequences in this specimen translate into the identical CDR3. The source of the sample is a study of cytomegalovirus exposure and HLA in healthy donors. CDR1 MNHNS and CDR2 SASEGT come from the germline V gene. The CDR3 contains 15 residues. The PCR was carried out with 60 Vbeta primers and 13 Jbeta primers. Clones were sequenced by immunoSEQ multiplex PCR, and TCRdb holds only the in-frame ones, with some missing. The sample records approximately 69,000 clones, 76% being singletons. Study observations and caveats: When analyzed later, the rates of TCR association showed variation by HLA locus, with DRB1 the most and HLA-C the fewest. The later analysis indicated that the majority of CMV-associated TCR beta chains appeared HLA-restricted.

The sequencing sample was made of PBMCs. V gene TRBV6-1 combines with J gene TRBJ1-6; D is undetermined. This TCR came from a man aged 18 to 35 in good health and CMV-seronegative. CDR3 in amino acids: CASSELGSLNSPLHF. The DNA for the CDR3 is TGTGCCAGCAGTGAGTTGGGCTCACTTAATTCGCCCCTCCACTTT.